The clone carrying this TCR beta chain came up many times. Germline V lookup: CDR1 SQVTM, CDR2 ANQGSEA. This CDR3 region has 14 residues. Trimming took off 3 bases at V and 5 bases at J, with 14 bases between the two ends. This sample stems from a study of T-cell reconstitution after alpha-beta-depleted transplantation in children. The library targeted TCRbeta and was prepared with unique molecular identifiers. A single record per CDR3 protein comes from TCRdb applying MiXCR to the PCR reads. The sample contains 100,000 to 120,000 distinct CDR3 sequences, 10% of which appear only once. The V gene is TRBV29-1, the J gene TRBJ2-1, with D tentatively TRBD2 (5 bases). The material was PBMCs from the stem cell graft donor, obtained from the stem cell graft. The sequence was collected from a human donor who donated a stem cell graft to a child with acute lymphoblastic leukemia. The CDR3 spells CSVEGRTSNNEQFF. DNA of the CDR3: TGCAGCGTTGAGGGGAGAACCTCTAACAATGAGCAGTTCTTC.